The 21 T cell receptor beta chains presented below share a single source sample, sequenced in a study of blood T cell repertoires in COVID-19. The protocol was immunoSEQ multiplex PCR, while the TCRdb copy is restricted to in-frame clones and leaves out a portion. The table has 300,000 to 400,000 clones, roughly 90% seen once. Input material: peripheral blood. Every receptor here comes from a woman in her 30s with COVID-19, enrolled during active disease.

In this sample, this clone turned up once. The rearrangement joins TRBV11-3 to TRBJ2-1; weak D call: TRBD1 (5 bases). This CDR3 has 14 residues. Germline CDR1 is SGHNT and CDR2 is YENEEA. V was cut by 4 bases and J by 10 bases, with 17 bases left in between. This CDR3 reads CASSYSATVKEQFF. Written as DNA, the CDR3 is TGTGCCAGCAGCTATTCCGCGACAGTTAAGGAGCAGTTCTTC. The full variable domain, rest sourced from reference TRBV11-3 and TRBJ2-1, is EAGVVQSPRYKIIEKKQPVAFWCNPISGHNTLYWYLQNLGQGPELLIRYENEEAVDDSQLPKDRFSAERLKGVDSTLKIQPAELGDSAVYLCASSYSATVKEQFFGPGTRLTVL.

The chain has TRBV30 and TRBJ1-1; D unclear. This CDR3 region has 13 residues. Trimming stripped 0 bases from V and 7 bases from J, with 12 bases between. CDR1 GTSNPN and CDR2 SVGIG come from the germline V gene (reference sequence). The CDR3 region is CAWSVRWALEAFF. DNA for the CDR3: TGTGCCTGGAGTGTACGGTGGGCCCTTGAAGCTTTCTTT.

The chain is built from TRBV4-2 and TRBJ1-2; TRBD1 is a possible D gene (5 bases). Germline CDR1 LGHNA, CDR2 YNFKEQ. The CDR3 covers 14 residues. The ends were cut back, 8 bases at V and 7 bases at J, with 20 bases in the middle. CDR3 protein: CASRAVGGGSGYTF. In DNA form, the CDR3 reads TGTGCCAGCCGAGCCGTGGGGGGTGGGTCTGGCTACACCTTC.

The V call is TRBV7-9, the J call TRBJ2-1; D gene ambiguous. Per the germline V gene, CDR1 is SEHNR and CDR2 is FQNEAQ (reference sequence). This CDR3 spans 15 amino acids. Trimming pared 4 bases from V and 0 bases from J, leaving 10 bases between. In DNA form, the CDR3 reads TGTGCCAGCAGCTATCCCTCGGGCTCCTACAATGAGCAGTTCTTC. Protein sequence: CASSYPSGSYNEQFF.

The chain employs TRBV18 and TRBJ2-3, with 8 positions matching TRBD2. The CDR3 is 15 residues long. Germline CDR1 KGHSH, CDR2 LQKENI. After removal of 3 bases from V and 4 bases from J, the junction contained 6 bases not matched to a gene. CDR3 region: CASSPERGSADTQYF. CDR3 DNA: TGTGCCAGCTCACCCGAGCGGGGGAGTGCAGATACGCAGTATTTT.

This clone was seen only once. DNA of the CDR3: TGTGCCACCAGTGATCCCACCCGACAGGGGCGGGATGAAAAACTGTTTTTT. Translation gives CATSDPTRQGRDEKLFF. This chain connects TRBV24-1 to TRBJ1-4, with 8 bases lining up with TRBD1. This CDR3 region has 17 residues. After removal of 3 bases from V and 6 bases from J, the junction contained 11 bases not matched to a gene. CDR1 is KGHDR, CDR2 SFDVKD, per germline.

The gene calls are TRBV7-9 and TRBJ2-6; 7 positions match TRBD1. The germline V gene has CDR1 SEHNR and CDR2 FQNEAQ (reference sequence). V dropped 5 bases and J dropped 0; count of bases not matched to a gene: 7. The CDR3 covers 17 residues. The CDR3 DNA sequence: TGTGCCAGCAGCGGACCTCGGGACAGCTCTGGGGCCAACGTCCTGACTTTC. Its protein is CASSGPRDSSGANVLTF.

The chain carries TRBV2 and TRBJ1-6; unclear D gene. Germline V gene lookup returns CDR1 SNHLY and CDR2 FYNNEI. The CDR3 length is 15 residues. Trimming took off 7 bases at V and 0 bases at J, with 10 bases between the two ends. CDR3 amino acids: CASTLDPSYNSPLHF. CDR3 in DNA: TGTGCCAGCACTCTAGACCCCTCCTATAATTCACCCCTCCACTTT.

The gene calls are TRBV30 and TRBJ2-1; 7 nucleotides align to TRBD2. Trimming at V came to 2 bases and at J to 7 bases, leaving 8 bases not matched to a gene. CDR1 GTSNPN and CDR2 SVGIG come from the germline V gene (reference sequence). The CDR3 totals 14 residues. The CDR3 sequence is CAWSLGLSRNEQFF. The CDR3 DNA reads TGTGCCTGGAGTTTGGGACTAAGTCGGAATGAGCAGTTCTTC.

The CDR3 region has the DNA TGTGCCAGCAGCTTGGGGGGAGCTAGCAGCCAAGAGACCCAGTACTTC. Translating gives CASSLGGASSQETQYF. V is TRBV5-4 and J is TRBJ2-5; D might be TRBD2 (5 bases). CDR1 is SGHNT, CDR2 YYREEE, per germline (reference sequence). The V end lost 0 bases, the J end lost 1 base, and 13 bases lay between the germline ends. The CDR3 has 16 residues.

The chain uses TRBV19 and TRBJ1-5; 7 nucleotides line up with TRBD1. The CDR3 is made up of 19 amino acids. CDR1 LNHDA and CDR2 SQIVND come from the germline V gene (reference sequence). The trim removed 8 bases at V and 3 bases at J, leaving 22 bases unmatched. The CDR3 reads CASSPGWDSPQTHNQPQHF. The CDR3, as DNA: TGTGCCAGTTCTCCCGGCTGGGACAGCCCTCAGACCCACAATCAGCCCCAGCATTTT.

The chain joins TRBV20-1 to TRBJ2-1, with D possibly matching TRBD2 (6 bases). The CDR3 has 11 residues. The germline V gene encodes CDR1 DFQATT and CDR2 SNEGSKA (reference sequence). The ends were cut back, 1 base at V and 8 bases at J, with 6 bases in the middle. The CDR3 here is CSARAGDEQFF. Written as DNA, the CDR3 is TGCAGTGCTAGAGCGGGGGATGAGCAGTTCTTC.

The gene calls are TRBV28 and TRBJ1-2; 9 nucleotides match TRBD1. Germline V CDR1 and CDR2: MDHEN, SYDVKM. V dropped 6 bases and J dropped 2; count of bases not matched to a gene: 7. This CDR3 region has 15 residues. The CDR3 region is CASRDRGFENYGYTF. CDR3 sequence (DNA): TGTGCCAGCAGGGACAGGGGTTTCGAGAACTATGGCTACACCTTC.

The chain combines TRBV3-1 (or the pseudogene TRBV3-2) with TRBJ1-5; perhaps TRBD1 as D (6 bases). The germline gives CDR1 LGHDT, CDR2 YNNKEL (reference sequence). V was shortened by 1 base and J by 1 base, with 14 bases between the two germline ends. This CDR3 comprises 17 residues. The CDR3 region has the DNA TGTGCCAGCAGCCAAGGTCCACAGGGAATGAGCAATCAGCCCCAGCATTTT. Its protein is CASSQGPQGMSNQPQHF.

V and J are TRBV25-1 and TRBJ2-7; possibly TRBD2 for D (6 bases). V lost 7 bases, J lost 1 base, and 8 bases lay in between. The germline V gene encodes CDR1 MGHDK and CDR2 SYGVNS. The CDR3 spans 12 residues. In nucleotides, the CDR3 is TGTGCCAGCACCGGGACTTCCTACGAGCAGTACTTC. Protein product: CASTGTSYEQYF.

The chain couples TRBV6-6 to TRBJ2-1, with D possibly TRBD1 on 6 matching bases. This CDR3 spans 11 amino acids. Trimming took off 7 bases at V and 16 bases at J, with 17 bases between the two ends. Germline V gene data show CDR1 as MNHNY and CDR2 as SVGAGI (reference sequence). The CDR3 loop reads CASNERTEAFF. The DNA for the CDR3 is TGTGCCAGCAATGAGAGGACAGAGGCTTTCTTC.

This chain connects TRBV10-2 to TRBJ1-6, with TRBD1 as a possible D gene (6 bases). The CDR3 has 15 amino acids. V lost 6 bases to trimming and J lost 8 bases, with 17 bases between them. Germline CDR1 and CDR2: WSHSY and SAAADI. CDR3 nucleotide sequence: TGCGCCAGCAGACGGGACACCGACCGGGATTCACCCCTCCACTTT. It encodes CASRRDTDRDSPLHF.

The V gene is TRBV12-3 or TRBV12-4, the J gene TRBJ2-7; D gene uncertain. Trimming left V 6 bases short and J 7 bases short, with 16 bases between. The CDR3 contains 13 residues. In DNA form, the CDR3 reads TGTGCCAGCAGCCGCGGCCTCACGAGGGAGCAGTACGTC. Encoded protein: CASSRGLTREQYV.

This chain joins TRBV10-3 and TRBJ1-1; the D is unclear. Trimming took off 11 bases at V and 9 bases at J, with 16 bases between the two ends. From germline, CDR1 is ENHRY and CDR2 SYGVKD. The CDR3 is 11 residues long. CDR3 sequence: CAATPGGQAFF. The CDR3 DNA follows: TGTGCCGCCACTCCGGGAGGACAAGCTTTCTTT.

CDR3 region: CASSPHQAPPLQDGYTF. The CDR3 nucleotides read TGTGCCAGCAGCCCCCATCAGGCCCCCCCCCTACAGGATGGCTACACCTTC. This rearrangement joins TRBV11-3 to TRBJ1-2, with a possible D match to TRBD1 (5 bases). CDR3 size: 17 residues. The ends were cut back, 5 bases at V and 6 bases at J, with 25 bases in the middle. Germline CDR1 is SGHNT and CDR2 is YENEEA.

The rearrangement joins TRBV19 to TRBJ1-2; no clear D gene. CDR1 and CDR2 (germline): LNHDA, SQIVND (reference sequence). CDR3 length: 15 amino acids. Trimming cost V 7 bases and J 2 bases, with 17 bases left between them. In DNA form, the CDR3 reads TGTGCCAGTAAGGGCCCTAAGAGGGCCAACTATGGCTACACCTTC. Amino acids: CASKGPKRANYGYTF.